This paragraph covers one TCR beta chain sequence. The repertoire was sequenced with immunoSEQ multiplex PCR; TCRdb's copy has only in-frame clones and lacks some. The table has fewer than 70,000 clones, around 85% seen once; the top ten hold 15% to 20%. Enrolment of Seattle patients took place during active infection, and they were followed longitudinally. Germline loops: CDR1 SGHRS, CDR2 YFSETQ. The CDR3 has 16 amino acids. V was trimmed by 3 bases and J by 1 base, leaving 16 bases between them. The record originates from a study of blood T cell repertoires in COVID-19. Overall study context: Donors in the United States, Italy and Spain gave samples during acute or convalescent COVID-19. Nucleic acid was either cDNA or gDNA, and it came from T cells, B-cell-depleted T cells, or PBMCs.

The source is a man aged 40-55 years with COVID-19, enrolled during active disease. The sequencing input was peripheral blood. The gene calls are TRBV5-1 and TRBJ1-1; D might be TRBD1 (5 bases). The CDR3 protein is CASSYASGGANTEAFF. The CDR3 region has the DNA TGCGCCAGCAGCTACGCCTCCGGTGGGGCGAACACTGAAGCTTTCTTT.